This T cell receptor (beta chain) was recorded in a study of blood T cell repertoires in COVID-19. Clones were sequenced by immunoSEQ multiplex PCR, and TCRdb holds only the in-frame ones, with some missing. The sample records roughly 330,000 clones, 85% to 90% being singletons. Trimming took 1 base from V and 1 from J, leaving 9 bases between them. The CDR3 extends over 15 amino acids. Germline-derived CDR1 and CDR2 are SEHNR and FQNEAQ (reference sequence). The specimen sequenced was PBMCs or T cells enriched from blood (not recorded which). V gene TRBV7-9 combines with J gene TRBJ2-3, with D perhaps TRBD2 (6 bases). This TCR was recovered from a woman aged 18-29 years who had recovered from COVID-19. In DNA, the CDR3 is TGTGCCAGCAGCTTAGTGTCTAGCGGCACAGATACGCAGTATTTT. Its protein is CASSLVSSGTDTQYF.